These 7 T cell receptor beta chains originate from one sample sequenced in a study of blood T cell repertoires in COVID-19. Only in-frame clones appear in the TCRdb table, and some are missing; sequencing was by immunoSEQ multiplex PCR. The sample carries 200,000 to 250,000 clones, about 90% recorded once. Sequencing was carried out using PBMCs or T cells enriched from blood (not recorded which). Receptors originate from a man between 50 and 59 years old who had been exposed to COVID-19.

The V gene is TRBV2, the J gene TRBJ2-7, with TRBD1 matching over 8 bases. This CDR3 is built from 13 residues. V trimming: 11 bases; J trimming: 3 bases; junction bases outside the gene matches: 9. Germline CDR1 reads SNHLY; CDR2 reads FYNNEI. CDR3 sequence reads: CACKSGTGYEQYF. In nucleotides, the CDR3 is TGTGCCTGTAAGTCCGGGACAGGCTACGAGCAGTACTTC.

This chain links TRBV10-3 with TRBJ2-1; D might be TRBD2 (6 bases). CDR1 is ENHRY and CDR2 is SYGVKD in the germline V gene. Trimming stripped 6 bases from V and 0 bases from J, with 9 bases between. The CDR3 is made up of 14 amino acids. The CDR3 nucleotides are TGTGCCATCAGCGGGACTGCCTCCTACAATGAGCAGTTCTTC. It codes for CAISGTASYNEQFF.

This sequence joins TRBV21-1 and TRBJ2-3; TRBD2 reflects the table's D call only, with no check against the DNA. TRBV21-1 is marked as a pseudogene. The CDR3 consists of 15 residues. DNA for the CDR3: TGTGCCAGCAGCCGGACTAGCGGGGGGGCGGATACGCAGTATTTT. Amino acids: CASSRTSGGADTQYF.

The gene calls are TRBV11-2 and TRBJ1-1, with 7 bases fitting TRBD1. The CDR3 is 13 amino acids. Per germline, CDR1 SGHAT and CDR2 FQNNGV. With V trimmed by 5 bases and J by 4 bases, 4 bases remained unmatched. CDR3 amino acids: CASSLQGSTEAFF. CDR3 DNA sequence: TGTGCCAGCAGCCTACAGGGGTCCACTGAAGCTTTCTTT.

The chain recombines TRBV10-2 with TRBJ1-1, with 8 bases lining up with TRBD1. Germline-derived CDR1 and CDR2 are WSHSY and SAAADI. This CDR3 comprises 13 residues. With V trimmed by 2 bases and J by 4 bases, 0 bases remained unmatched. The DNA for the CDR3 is TGCGCCAGCAGTGAGACAGGGGGCACTGAAGCTTTCTTT. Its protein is CASSETGGTEAFF.

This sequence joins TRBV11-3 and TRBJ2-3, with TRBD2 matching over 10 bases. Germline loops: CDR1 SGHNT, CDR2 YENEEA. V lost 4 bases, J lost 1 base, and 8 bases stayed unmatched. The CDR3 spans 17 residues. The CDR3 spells CASSSRLAGAGTDTQYF. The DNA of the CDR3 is TGTGCCAGCAGCTCGCGGCTAGCGGGGGCTGGCACAGATACGCAGTATTTT.

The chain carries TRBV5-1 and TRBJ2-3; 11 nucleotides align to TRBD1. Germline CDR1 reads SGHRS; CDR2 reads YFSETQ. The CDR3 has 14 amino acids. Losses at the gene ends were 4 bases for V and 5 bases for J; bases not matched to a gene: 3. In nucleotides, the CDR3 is TGCGCCAGCAGCAAGGGGACAGGGGGAGATACGCAGTATTTT. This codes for CASSKGTGGDTQYF. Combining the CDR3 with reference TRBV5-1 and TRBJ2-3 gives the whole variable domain KAGVTQTPRYLIKTRGQQVTLSCSPISGHRSVSWYQQTPGQGLQFLFEYFSETQRNKGNFPGRFSGRQFSNSRSEMNVSTLELGDSALYLCASSKGTGGDTQYFGPGTRLTVL.